The present TCR beta chain was sequenced within a study of T cell changes during pregnancy in multiple sclerosis. The CDR3 is 15 residues long. Trimming took 0 bases from V and 1 from J, leaving 10 bases between them. Germline loops: CDR1 LNHNV, CDR2 YYDKDF (reference sequence). Measured with immunoSEQ multiplex PCR; TCRdb has only the in-frame clones, and not every one. The top ten hold approximately 2% of the sample, which has 55,000 to 85,000 clones, roughly 90% seen once. The origin of this receptor is a female donor with multiple sclerosis, enrolled in a pregnancy study. The material was peripheral blood, obtained in the second trimester of pregnancy. The chain employs TRBV15 and TRBJ2-7, with a tentative D call TRBD2 (5 bases). The CDR3 spells CATSRDLADSYEQYF. CDR3 DNA: TGTGCCACCAGCAGAGATCTAGCCGATTCCTACGAGCAGTACTTC. The complete variable domain, with remaining parts taken from reference TRBV15 and TRBJ2-7, reads DAMVIQNPRYQVTQFGKPVTLSCSQTLNHNVMYWYQQKSSQAPKLLFHYYDKDFNNEADTPDNFQSRRPNTSFCFLDIRSPGLGDTAMYLCATSRDLADSYEQYFGPGTRLTVT.